This T cell receptor beta chain derives from a study of naive and memory T cell subsets. Germline CDR1 reads SEHNR; CDR2 reads FQNEAQ (reference sequence). The CDR3 extends over 13 amino acids. Trimming took off 5 bases at V and 6 bases at J, with 11 bases between the two ends. The SP2 primer and nested alpha and beta constant region primers amplified ligated cDNA in four rounds. TCRdb independently ran MiXCR on the UMI-ligation and nested PCR reads; one entry per CDR3 protein. This table holds approximately 30,000 distinct CDR3 sequences, under 6.5% found once. An oligonucleotide containing a UMI was ligated to the 3' end of TCR cDNA.

The source of this sequence is an adult in good health. The chain employs TRBV7-9 and TRBJ2-1, with D unresolved. The sequenced sample consisted of blood. The CDR3 sequence: CASSHVGANEQFF. CDR3 nucleotides: TGTGCCAGCAGCCACGTAGGAGCCAATGAGCAGTTCTTC. Using reference TRBV7-9 and TRBJ2-1 for the parts outside the CDR3, the full variable domain is DTGVSQNPRHKITKRGQNVTFRCDPISEHNRLYWYRQTLGQGPEFLTYFQNEAQLEKSRLLSDRFSAERPKGSFSTLEIQRTEQGDSAMYLCASSHVGANEQFFGPGTRLTVL.